This T cell receptor (beta chain) comes out of a study of shared clonotypes between healthy human individuals. CD45RO-negative, CCR7-positively selected cells formed the naive CD8 fraction, excluding terminally differentiated effector memory CD45RA+ cells. Study-wide points: Generally, naive subsets (rather than memory subsets) showed larger estimated richness. Rarefaction curves obtained for sorted subsets showed sequencing incomplete despite large depth.

How the authors handled the data: ImmunoSEQ supplied junction-only sequences lacking quality scores, so filtering was different. Produced via immunoSEQ multiplex PCR; TCRdb's table is partial and in-frame only. Clone size and the V and J calls come from that table; the DNA yielded D and trimming. The sample includes over 2,000,000 clones, roughly 93% of them seen just once. As to this clone: Antigen unknown.

The germline CDR1 and CDR2 sequences are SGHTA and FQGNSA. There are 13 residues in the CDR3. The V end lost 5 bases, the J end lost 3 bases, and 9 bases lay between the germline ends. Input material: naive CD8+ T cells from PBMCs. The chain uses TRBV7-2 and TRBJ2-3, with D unresolved. This TCR derives from a man younger than 35 in good health. Some clones in this sample may be carry-over from other donors' samples. The CDR3 DNA is TGTGCCAGCAGCCCCGCCGTGACAGATACGCAGTATTTT. Its protein is CASSPAVTDTQYF.